This record looks at one T cell receptor (beta chain) sequence and its context. V dropped 3 bases and J dropped 5 bases, with 24 bases sitting between them. The CDR3 covers 18 residues. The V gene's germline CDR1 is KGHDR and CDR2 SFDVKD. The protocol was immunoSEQ multiplex PCR, while the TCRdb copy is restricted to in-frame clones and leaves out a portion. This sample has some 150,000 clones, with nearly 96% found just once. This sample is part of a study of control samples from healthy donors and cancer patients. This chain uses TRBV24-1 with TRBJ1-1, with a weak D call TRBD1 (6 bases). The sequencing sample was made of blood. This receptor was obtained from a woman aged 25 to 39 in good health. The CDR3 DNA reads as TGTGCCACCAGTGATCTCCCCCGGGGGGGGCACATGGTTACTGAAGCTTTCTTT. Amino acids: CATSDLPRGGHMVTEAFF.